The clone carrying this T cell receptor (beta chain) was observed a single time. Its matching antigen is unknown. This specimen comes from a study of radiotherapy plus CTLA-4 blockade in lung cancer. Study-wide points: In blood, tumor-derived TCR clones expanded after radiotherapy plus ipilimumab.

Libraries were prepared by immunoSEQ multiplex PCR; TCRdb keeps only in-frame clonotypes and omits some of them. Among roughly 30,000 clones listed, more than 75% were seen once. Focal radiation plus CTLA-4 blockade with ipilimumab was administered to patients who had chemo-refractory metastatic non-small-cell lung cancer. J lost 6 bases, V lost 3 bases, and 9 bases had no gene match. The germline CDR1 and CDR2 sequences are KGHSH and LQKENI. This CDR3 has 15 residues. The sample was peripheral blood, taken from a patient treated with radiotherapy plus ipilimumab. V usage is TRBV18 and J usage is TRBJ1-2, with 8 bases fitting TRBD1. This clonotype originated in a human donor with non-small cell lung cancer who had stable disease on radiotherapy plus ipilimumab. CDR3 bases: TGTGCCAGCTCACCCGAGGACAGGGCTTTCGATGGCTACACCTTC. The encoded protein is CASSPEDRAFDGYTF.